Listed below are T cell receptor beta chains from one sample, sequenced in a study of beta chain features in type 1 diabetes. Here immunoSEQ multiplex PCR was the method, and the copy in TCRdb shows in-frame clones only, minus some. There are under 400,000 clones in the sample; less than 15% occur only once, and about 6.7% lies in the top ten. Sequencing was done on a sample of central memory CD4+ T cells from blood. Source of these receptors: a young man in good health. Both conserved end residues are part of each CDR3. D genes are given only for firm matches. Clone size is not always given. Where it is, it says once, few, many or a class for expanded clones.

j_call | clone_size | v_call | d_call | cdr3_aa | cdr3_nt
TRBJ2-3 | . | TRBV11-3 | . | CASSLNLDTQYF | TGTGCCAGCAGCTTAAACTTGGATACGCAGTATTTT
TRBJ2-3 | . | TRBV7-9 | TRBD2 | CASSSLGLAGADTQYF | TGTGCCAGCAGCTCCCTGGGACTAGCGGGGGCAGATACGCAGTATTTT
TRBJ2-3 | few | TRBV4-3 | . | CASSQETGNTQYF | TGCGCCAGCAGCCAAGAGACGGGGAATACGCAGTATTTT
TRBJ2-5 | few | TRBV2 | . | CASSESRQETQYF | TGTGCCAGCAGTGAATCTAGACAAGAGACCCAGTACTTC
TRBJ2-1 | few | TRBV5-4 | TRBD1 | CASSLGQNNNEQFF | TGTGCCAGCAGCCTGGGACAGAATAACAATGAGCAGTTCTTC
TRBJ1-2 | . | TRBV5-1 | TRBD1 | CASSPGQGSYGYTF | TGCGCCAGCAGCCCAGGACAGGGCAGCTATGGCTACACCTTC
TRBJ2-6 | few | TRBV29-1 | TRBD2 | CSPQGGVVGEAGANVLTF | TGCAGCCCCCAGGGAGGGGTGGTTGGCGAGGCTGGGGCCAACGTCCTGACTTTC
TRBJ2-1 | . | TRBV2 | TRBD1 | CASRATGVNEQFF | TGTGCCAGCAGAGCCACAGGGGTCAATGAGCAGTTCTTC
TRBJ2-7 | . | TRBV5-1 | TRBD1 | CASSSGQGGYEQYF | TGCGCCAGCAGCTCCGGACAGGGTGGCTACGAGCAGTACTTC
TRBJ1-4 | . | TRBV4-2 | . | CASSQVGWGGGDEKLFF | TGTGCCAGCAGCCAAGTTGGTTGGGGCGGCGGGGATGAAAAACTGTTTTTT
TRBJ2-1 | . | TRBV2 | . | CANSGVGGRIYNEQFF | TGTGCCAACAGTGGGGTTGGGGGGAGAATTTACAATGAGCAGTTCTTC
TRBJ1-2 | . | TRBV15 | . | CATSRPETGLMRGYTF | TGTGCCACCAGCAGACCTGAAACAGGGCTAATGCGTGGCTACACCTTC
TRBJ2-5 | . | TRBV2 | . | CASSEQGRGKTQYF | TGTGCCAGCAGTGAACAGGGGAGGGGAAAGACCCAGTACTTC
TRBJ2-3 | few | TRBV5-1 | . | CASSLAGDVSTDTQYF | TGCGCCAGCAGCTTGGCCGGTGACGTCAGCACAGATACGCAGTATTTT
TRBJ2-5 | . | TRBV29-1 | TRBD2 | CSVEYWTSGSRETQYF | TGCAGCGTTGAATATTGGACTAGCGGGAGTCGGGAGACCCAGTACTTC
TRBJ2-1 | . | TRBV6-4 | . | CASRPQPSSYNEQFF | TGTGCCAGCAGACCCCAACCGAGCTCCTACAATGAGCAGTTCTTC
TRBJ2-5 | few | TRBV28 | . | CASSLWDRGETQYF | TGTGCCAGCAGTTTATGGGACAGAGGGGAGACCCAGTACTTC
TRBJ2-2 | . | TRBV5-1 | . | CASSLVGANTGELFF | TGCGCCAGCAGCTTGGTCGGCGCGAACACCGGGGAGCTGTTTTTT
TRBJ2-7 | . | TRBV5-4 | TRBD1 | CASSPIGQGYEQYF | TGTGCCAGCAGCCCAATAGGACAGGGCTACGAGCAGTACTTC
TRBJ1-1 | few | TRBV4-3 | . | CASSQDRRMNTEAFF | TGCGCCAGCAGCCAAGATCGCAGGATGAACACTGAAGCTTTCTTT
TRBJ2-7 | . | TRBV7-2 | . | CASSLEGLSYEQYF | TGTGCCAGCAGCTTAGAGGGGCTTTCCTACGAGCAGTACTTC
TRBJ2-1 | few | TRBV19 | . | CASSTWLLNEQFF | TGTGCCAGTAGTACGTGGTTACTCAATGAGCAGTTCTTC
TRBJ1-1 | . | TRBV6-6 | . | CASSYHGSSNTEAFF | TGTGCCAGCAGTTATCATGGGTCTTCGAACACTGAAGCTTTCTTT
TRBJ2-5 | . | TRBV5-1 | . | CASSRDLQETQYF | TGCGCCAGCAGCCGGGACCTACAAGAGACCCAGTACTTC
TRBJ1-3 | . | TRBV6-6 | . | CASKGNSGNTIYF | TGTGCCAGCAAGGGAAACTCTGGAAACACCATATATTTT
TRBJ1-1 | few | TRBV7-3 | . | CASSVGTENTEAFF | TGTGCCAGCAGCGTGGGGACGGAGAACACTGAAGCTTTCTTT
TRBJ2-3 | . | TRBV11-3 | TRBD2 | CASSLLRGEADTQYF | TGTGCCAGCAGCTTATTACGGGGGGAGGCAGATACGCAGTATTTT
TRBJ2-7 | . | TRBV4-1 | TRBD1 | CASSQYGQGNEQYF | TGCGCCAGCAGCCAGTACGGACAGGGCAACGAGCAGTACTTC
TRBJ1-1 | few | TRBV6-1 | TRBD1 | CASSHRTGGSSEAFF | TGTGCCAGCTCCCATAGGACAGGGGGATCCTCTGAAGCTTTCTTT
TRBJ2-5 | few | TRBV2 | . | CASKGPGKETQYF | TGTGCCAGCAAGGGGCCAGGGAAAGAGACCCAGTACTTC
TRBJ1-1 | . | TRBV7-2 | . | CASSAAATEAFF | TGTGCCAGCAGCGCTGCGGCCACTGAAGCTTTCTTT
TRBJ1-5 | few | TRBV11-1 | TRBD1 | CASSLGRQGDQPQHF | TGTGCCAGCAGCCTAGGACGGCAGGGGGATCAGCCCCAGCATTTT
TRBJ2-2 | few | TRBV7-6 | . | CASTPRGPSGELFF | TGTGCCAGCACCCCACGGGGCCCCTCCGGGGAGCTGTTTTTT
TRBJ2-3 | few | TRBV4-1 | . | CASSQDGGGSDTQYF | TGCGCCAGCAGCCAAGATGGGGGGGGCTCAGATACGCAGTATTTT
TRBJ2-1 | . | TRBV30 | . | CACPPEAGSLNEQFF | TGTGCCTGCCCCCCTGAGGCGGGATCCTTGAATGAGCAGTTCTTC
TRBJ2-1 | few | TRBV7-2 | TRBD2 | CASSFRRMASGSYNEQFF | TGTGCCAGCAGCTTTCGCCGCATGGCTAGCGGGTCTTACAATGAGCAGTTCTTC
TRBJ2-1 | . | TRBV4-1 | TRBD2 | CASSQRGGRVQNEQFF | TGCGCCAGCAGCCAAAGGGGCGGGAGAGTACAAAATGAGCAGTTCTTC
TRBJ2-1 | many | TRBV10-2 | . | CASGERNEQFF | TGCGCCAGCGGAGAGAGGAATGAGCAGTTCTTC
TRBJ2-3 | . | TRBV5-1 | TRBD1 | CASSHGTASTDTQYF | TGCGCCAGCAGCCACGGGACAGCTAGCACAGATACGCAGTATTTT
TRBJ1-2 | . | TRBV15 | TRBD1 | CATSREGDRGSYGYTF | TGTGCCACCAGCAGAGAAGGGGACAGGGGATCCTATGGCTACACCTTC
TRBJ2-3 | . | TRBV30 | TRBD1 | CAWDRETDTQYF | TGTGCCTGGGACAGGGAAACAGATACGCAGTATTTT
TRBJ2-7 | . | TRBV6-6 | TRBD1 | CASNVQGSLSYEQYF | TGTGCCAGCAATGTACAGGGGAGCCTCTCCTACGAGCAGTACTTC
TRBJ2-2 | . | TRBV4-3 | . | CASSQDSRLVIGELFF | TGCGCCAGCAGCCAAGACTCTAGACTAGTGATCGGGGAGCTGTTTTTT
TRBJ1-2 | few | TRBV6-5 | TRBD1 | CASSPGGGYTF | TGTGCCAGCAGCCCAGGGGGAGGCTACACCTTC
TRBJ1-2 | few | TRBV27 | TRBD1 | CATQQGGTGLVGGYTF | TGTGCCACCCAGCAGGGGGGGACTGGGCTAGTTGGTGGCTACACCTTC
TRBJ2-1 | . | TRBV6-4 | . | CAISQGAGYNEQFF | TGTGCCATCAGCCAAGGGGCAGGCTACAATGAGCAGTTCTTC
TRBJ1-2 | . | TRBV7-9 | . | CASSPQENYGYTF | TGTGCCAGCAGCCCGCAGGAGAACTATGGCTACACCTTC
TRBJ2-2 | . | TRBV4-3 | . | CASSQVVWQGSTGELFF | TGCGCCAGCAGCCAAGTAGTCTGGCAGGGCTCCACCGGGGAGCTGTTTTTT
TRBJ2-5 | . | TRBV4-3 | TRBD1 | CASSQEGQAQETQYF | TGCGCCAGCAGCCAAGAAGGACAGGCACAAGAGACCCAGTACTTC
TRBJ1-4 | few | TRBV4-3 | . | CASSQDMRRDEKLFF | TGCGCCAGCAGCCAAGATATGCGGCGGGATGAAAAACTGTTTTTT